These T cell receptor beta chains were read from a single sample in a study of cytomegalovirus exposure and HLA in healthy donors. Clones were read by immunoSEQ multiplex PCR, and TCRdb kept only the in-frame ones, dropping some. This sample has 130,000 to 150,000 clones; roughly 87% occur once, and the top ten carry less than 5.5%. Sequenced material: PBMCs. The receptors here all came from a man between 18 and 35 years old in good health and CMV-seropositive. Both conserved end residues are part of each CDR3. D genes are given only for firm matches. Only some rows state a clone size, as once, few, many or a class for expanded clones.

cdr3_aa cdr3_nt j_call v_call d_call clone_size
CASSRDRDYGYTF TGTGCCAGCAGCCGGGACAGGGACTATGGCTACACCTTC TRBJ1-2 TRBV6-5 TRBD1 NA
CASSQVEGGGYTF TGCGCCAGCAGCCAAGTCGAGGGTGGGGGCTACACCTTC TRBJ1-2 TRBV4-1 NA NA
CASSLSQYEQYF TGTGCCAGCAGCCTCTCCCAGTACGAGCAGTACTTC TRBJ2-7 TRBV5-4 NA NA
CASSQEQGEMLRTEAFF TGTGCCAGCAGTCAGGAACAGGGAGAGATGTTGAGGACTGAAGCTTTCTTT TRBJ1-1 TRBV2 NA NA
CASSFRRGTNTEAFF TGTGCCAGCAGTTTTAGGCGGGGGACGAACACTGAAGCTTTCTTT TRBJ1-1 TRBV27 NA NA
CASSLPPTGISTDTQYF TGTGCCAGCTCACTCCCACCAACAGGCATTAGCACAGATACGCAGTATTTT TRBJ2-3 TRBV18 NA once
CAWAGLAPYNEQFF TGTGCCTGGGCGGGACTCGCCCCTTACAATGAGCAGTTCTTC TRBJ2-1 TRBV30 NA NA
CTSSQDRETQYF TGCACCAGCAGCCAAGATCGGGAGACCCAGTACTTC TRBJ2-5 TRBV1 NA NA
CASSRQGSGYTF TGTGCCAGCAGTCGACAGGGGTCTGGCTACACCTTC TRBJ1-2 TRBV2 TRBD1 NA
CASSFTGNTEAFF TGTGCCAGCAGTTTTACAGGGAACACTGAAGCTTTCTTT TRBJ1-1 TRBV27 NA NA
CASSLSSGDRGRSGANVLTF TGTGCCAGCAGTTTATCGTCAGGGGACAGGGGGCGCTCTGGGGCCAACGTCCTGACTTTC TRBJ2-6 TRBV27 TRBD1 NA
CASSFSGGRYEQYF TGTGCCAGCAGTTTTAGCGGGGGACGTTACGAGCAGTACTTC TRBJ2-7 TRBV27 TRBD2 NA
CASSDGQDSGNTIYF TGTGCCAGCAGTGACGGCCAGGACTCTGGAAACACCATATATTTT TRBJ1-3 TRBV6-4 NA NA
CATRYRQNTEAFF TGTGCCACCCGCTACAGGCAGAACACTGAAGCTTTCTTT TRBJ1-1 TRBV2 NA NA
CASLRTGGHTEAFF TGTGCCAGCCTCCGGACAGGGGGCCACACTGAAGCTTTCTTT TRBJ1-1 TRBV6-5 TRBD1 NA
CASSRRTFNNEQFF TGTGCCAGTAGTAGAAGGACTTTCAACAATGAGCAGTTCTTC TRBJ2-1 TRBV19 NA NA
CAWGGQLNTEAFF TGTGCCTGGGGGGGACAATTGAACACTGAAGCTTTCTTT TRBJ1-1 TRBV30 NA NA
CASSLYTDTQYF TGTGCCAGCTCCCTTTACACAGATACGCAGTATTTT TRBJ2-3 TRBV18 NA NA
CASSLGHSNEKLFF TGCGCCAGCAGCTTGGGTCACTCTAATGAAAAACTGTTTTTT TRBJ1-4 TRBV5-1 NA NA
CASSYSGQGVAEAFF TGTGCCAGCAGTTACTCGGGACAGGGTGTCGCTGAAGCTTTCTTT TRBJ1-1 TRBV6-5 TRBD1 NA
CASSIWAGNTGELFF TGTGCCAGTAGTATATGGGCAGGGAACACCGGGGAGCTGTTTTTT TRBJ2-2 TRBV19 NA NA
CSVGQINEQYF TGCAGCGTTGGCCAGATTAACGAGCAGTACTTC TRBJ2-7 TRBV29-1 NA few
CASSRLEYNEQFF TGCGCCAGCAGCCGACTGGAGTACAATGAGCAGTTCTTC TRBJ2-1 TRBV4-1 NA NA
CAWSEVSYEQYF TGTGCCTGGAGCGAGGTTTCCTACGAGCAGTACTTC TRBJ2-7 TRBV30 NA NA
CASSPLPGTGSTDTQYF TGTGCCAGCTCACCTTTGCCAGGGACAGGTAGCACAGATACGCAGTATTTT TRBJ2-3 TRBV18 TRBD1 NA
CASIQNTEAFF TGTGCCAGCATCCAGAACACTGAAGCTTTCTTT TRBJ1-1 TRBV6-5 NA NA
CASSLALSPLHF TGTGCCAGCAGCTTAGCTTTGAGCCCCCTCCACTTT TRBJ1-6 TRBV7-8 NA once
CASRDRSSYEQYF TGTGCCAGCAGGGACAGGAGCTCCTACGAGCAGTACTTC TRBJ2-7 TRBV6-1 TRBD1 once
CASSLGRGFQPQHF TGTGCCAGCAGTTTAGGGCGGGGCTTTCAGCCCCAGCATTTT TRBJ1-5 TRBV28 NA NA
CSVPPTGLDEQFF TGCAGCGTCCCTCCGACAGGGCTGGATGAGCAGTTCTTC TRBJ2-1 TRBV29-1 TRBD1 NA
CASSSRQGYQETQYF TGTGCCAGCAGCTCCCGACAGGGGTACCAAGAGACCCAGTACTTC TRBJ2-5 TRBV6-1 TRBD1 NA
CASSSGGSGSYNEQFF TGTGCCAGCAGCTCCGGGGGGAGTGGCTCCTACAATGAGCAGTTCTTC TRBJ2-1 TRBV5-4 TRBD2 NA
CASDRGGNYNEQFF TGTGCCAGCGACAGGGGAGGGAACTACAATGAGCAGTTCTTC TRBJ2-1 TRBV7-9 NA NA
CASSVGKGGGGYTF TGTGCCAGCAGCGTAGGAAAGGGAGGGGGAGGCTACACCTTC TRBJ1-2 TRBV9 NA NA
CASSERQRIYEQYF TGTGCCAGCAGTGAACGCCAGAGGATCTACGAGCAGTACTTC TRBJ2-7 TRBV2 NA NA
CASSLWGDNTGELFF TGCGCCAGCAGCTTGTGGGGGGACAACACCGGGGAGCTGTTTTTT TRBJ2-2 TRBV5-1 NA NA
CASSESGINYGYTF TGTGCCAGCAGTGAGTCGGGGATTAACTATGGCTACACCTTC TRBJ1-2 TRBV2 NA NA
CASVPIAGGQETQYF TGCGCCAGCGTTCCTATAGCGGGGGGTCAAGAGACCCAGTACTTC TRBJ2-5 TRBV5-1 TRBD2 NA
CASSIENSYEQYF TGTGCCAGTAGTATCGAGAACAGCTACGAGCAGTACTTC TRBJ2-7 TRBV19 NA NA
CASSRNEGLHGNEQFF TGTGCCAGCTCACGAAACGAAGGACTTCATGGCAATGAGCAGTTCTTC TRBJ2-1 TRBV18 NA NA
CASSKGGGSAANTEAFF TGTGCCAGCAGTAAAGGGGGAGGGTCCGCGGCGAACACTGAAGCTTTCTTT TRBJ1-1 TRBV6-1 NA NA
CASSLGVTGLRTEAFF TGTGCCAGCAGCTTAGGGGTAACAGGGTTAAGGACTGAAGCTTTCTTT TRBJ1-1 TRBV7-2 NA NA
CASSVGEHQPQHF TGTGCCAGCAGCGTAGGAGAGCATCAGCCCCAGCATTTT TRBJ1-5 TRBV9 NA NA
CASSGRNTEAFF TGTGCCAGCAGCGGGCGTAACACTGAAGCTTTCTTT TRBJ1-1 TRBV14 NA NA
CAWRQAGGTEAFF TGTGCCTGGAGGCAGGCCGGGGGTACTGAAGCTTTCTTT TRBJ1-1 TRBV30 NA NA
CASSVSEETQYF TGTGCCAGCAGCGTTTCTGAAGAGACCCAGTACTTC TRBJ2-5 TRBV5-4 NA NA